This is a list of T cell receptor beta chains from one sample in a study of cytomegalovirus exposure and HLA in healthy donors. Method: immunoSEQ multiplex PCR; TCRdb's copy keeps in-frame clones and lacks some. The sample contains about 150,000 clones, approximately 80% of which appear only once. Sequences were obtained from PBMCs. The receptors derive from a male donor in good health and CMV-seronegative. The CDR3 runs from the conserved cysteine through the conserved F or W. Fields, in order: D gene, CDR3 length, clone size, V gene, J gene, CDR3 DNA, CDR3 protein. D genes are given only for firm matches. Size is stated for part of the rows, as once, few or many counts, or as a class when the clone is expanded.

TRBD1	14	NA	TRBV6-5	TRBJ1-1	TGTGCCAGCAGTTGGACAGGGGGCCCCACTGAAGCTTTCTTT	CASSWTGGPTEAFF
TRBD1	17	few	TRBV7-8	TRBJ2-6	TGTGCCAGCAGCCTGGGACAGGGCTTCGCTGGGGCCAACGTCCTGACTTTC	CASSLGQGFAGANVLTF
NA	13	NA	TRBV7-2	TRBJ2-1	TGTGCCAGCAGCCCACGACACGACAATGAGCAGTTCTTC	CASSPRHDNEQFF
NA	15	NA	TRBV5-1	TRBJ1-1	TGCGCCAGCAGCTCTGCCCCTATCCTGAACACTGAAGCTTTCTTT	CASSSAPILNTEAFF
TRBD1	16	few	TRBV6-4	TRBJ2-1	TGTGCCAGCAGTAACGCCGGGGGACAGGGGTTCGATGAGCAGTTCTTC	CASSNAGGQGFDEQFF
TRBD1	15	NA	TRBV18	TRBJ1-2	TGTGCCAGCTCACCATCGTCAGGGGGCGGAGATGGCTACACCTTC	CASSPSSGGGDGYTF
NA	14	NA	TRBV4-3	TRBJ1-2	TGCGCCAGCAACCCGGCGAGGGGGAACTATGGCTACACCTTC	CASNPARGNYGYTF
TRBD1	15	NA	TRBV5-1	TRBJ1-5	TGCGCCAGCAGCTTGGAGGGACAGCAAAATCAGCCCCAGCATTTT	CASSLEGQQNQPQHF
TRBD2	15	NA	TRBV9	TRBJ2-3	TGTGCCAGCAGCGATAGCGGGGTGGGCACAGATACGCAGTATTTT	CASSDSGVGTDTQYF
TRBD2	15	NA	TRBV5-1	TRBJ2-5	TGCGCCAGCAGCCCCGGACTAGCAGAGCAAGAGACCCAGTACTTC	CASSPGLAEQETQYF
NA	15	NA	TRBV4-3	TRBJ2-1	TGCGCCAGCAGCCAAGACAGGGGTATATACAATGAGCAGTTCTTC	CASSQDRGIYNEQFF
NA	13	NA	TRBV5-1	TRBJ2-7	TGCGCCAGCAGTGGGACAAACTTCTACGAGCAGTACTTC	CASSGTNFYEQYF
NA	14	NA	TRBV4-1	TRBJ2-7	TGCGCCAGCAGCCAAGTAGCTAGAGCCTACGAGCAGTACTTC	CASSQVARAYEQYF
NA	15	NA	TRBV21-1	TRBJ2-7	TGTGCCAGCAGCAGCCTACTAGCGGAGCCCTACGAGCAGTACTTC	CASSSLLAEPYEQYF
NA	15	NA	TRBV21-1	TRBJ2-7	TGTGCCAGCAGCAAAGAGGGGCCGCAAGCCTACGAGCAGTACTTC	CASSKEGPQAYEQYF
TRBD1	15	NA	TRBV5-1	TRBJ1-2	TGCGCCAGCAGCTTGGACGGGACAGTTAACTATGGCTACACCTTC	CASSLDGTVNYGYTF
NA	12	NA	TRBV5-4	TRBJ1-2	TGTGGCCTAGGTCGTGATAACTATGGCTACACCTTC	CGLGRDNYGYTF
TRBD1	13	NA	TRBV7-8	TRBJ2-7	TGTGCCAGCAGCGGACAGGTTTCCTACGAGCAGTACTTC	CASSGQVSYEQYF
NA	13	few	TRBV5-1	TRBJ2-1	TGCGCCAGCAGCTTGGCCGGAGTGGATGAGCAGTTCTTC	CASSLAGVDEQFF
TRBD2	15	few	TRBV5-4	TRBJ2-1	TGTGCCAGCAGCAGCGGGACTTTCCGCGGCAATGAGCAGTTCTTC	CASSSGTFRGNEQFF
TRBD2	19	once	TRBV5-8	TRBJ2-4	TGTGCCAGCAGCTTGGCCCTAGCGGGAGGGCCTTTGTCCAAAAACATTCAGTACTTC	CASSLALAGGPLSKNIQYF
TRBD2	17	few	TRBV18	TRBJ2-1	TGTGCCAGCTCAGATACTAGCGGGAGACGGCCATACAATGAGCAGTTCTTC	CASSDTSGRRPYNEQFF
TRBD2	14	NA	TRBV6-1	TRBJ2-1	TGTGCCAGCAGTTTTGGGACTAGAACCAATGAGCAGTTCTTC	CASSFGTRTNEQFF
TRBD1	12	NA	TRBV27	TRBJ1-2	TGTGCCAGCAGGTCCACAGGGGAAAGCTACACCTTC	CASRSTGESYTF
TRBD1	14	NA	TRBV28	TRBJ2-3	TGTGCCAGCAGTTCGGGACAGGGCACAGATACGCAGTATTTT	CASSSGQGTDTQYF
TRBD1	15	NA	TRBV10-2	TRBJ2-2	TGCGCCAGCACCCAGGACAGGGTGGACACCGGGGAGCTGTTTTTT	CASTQDRVDTGELFF
NA	14	once	TRBV6-5	TRBJ2-5	TGTGCCAGCAGTTACTCGCCAGGGAAAGAGACCCAGTACTTC	CASSYSPGKETQYF
TRBD1	16	NA	TRBV6-1	TRBJ2-7	TGTGCTAGCAGGGAAACGGGACAGGGCTTAGGATACGAGCAGTACTTC	CASRETGQGLGYEQYF
NA	15	NA	TRBV29-1	TRBJ1-2	TGCAGCGTTCGTGACTCCGGTGGGGGCAACTATGGCTACACCTTC	CSVRDSGGGNYGYTF
TRBD1	17	NA	TRBV15	TRBJ2-3	TGTGCCACCAGCAGAACCGGGACAGGCGGGAGCACAGATACGCAGTATTTT	CATSRTGTGGSTDTQYF
NA	17	NA	TRBV27	TRBJ1-6	TGTGCCAGCAGTTTTTTTACAGGGTTGGGGATTAATTCACCCCTCCACTTT	CASSFFTGLGINSPLHF
TRBD1	15	NA	TRBV7-2	TRBJ2-3	TGTGCCAGCAGTAGGGAACAGGGGAGCACAGATACGCAGTATTTT	CASSREQGSTDTQYF
NA	13	NA	TRBV9	TRBJ1-5	TGTGCCAGCAGCTATTCTAGCAATCAGCCCCAGCATTTT	CASSYSSNQPQHF
NA	12	few	TRBV29-1	TRBJ2-7	TGCAGCGTCCAGGCGTACTCCTACGAGCAGTACTTC	CSVQAYSYEQYF
NA	12	once	TRBV6-5	TRBJ2-7	TGTGCCAGCAGAGTCGTCCCGGACGAGCAGTACTTC	CASRVVPDEQYF
NA	16	NA	TRBV5-5	TRBJ1-2	TGTGCCAGCAGCCCCTCAGGCCGGGATCGAACATCCGGCTACACCTTC	CASSPSGRDRTSGYTF
NA	14	once	TRBV5-6	TRBJ1-1	TGTGCCAGCAGTGCAGGGGAGCGTTATACTGAAGCTTTCTTT	CASSAGERYTEAFF
TRBD2	16	NA	TRBV7-3	TRBJ2-2	TGTGCCAGCAGCTCAGTCGGGACTAGAGATGCCGGGGAGCTGTTTTTT	CASSSVGTRDAGELFF